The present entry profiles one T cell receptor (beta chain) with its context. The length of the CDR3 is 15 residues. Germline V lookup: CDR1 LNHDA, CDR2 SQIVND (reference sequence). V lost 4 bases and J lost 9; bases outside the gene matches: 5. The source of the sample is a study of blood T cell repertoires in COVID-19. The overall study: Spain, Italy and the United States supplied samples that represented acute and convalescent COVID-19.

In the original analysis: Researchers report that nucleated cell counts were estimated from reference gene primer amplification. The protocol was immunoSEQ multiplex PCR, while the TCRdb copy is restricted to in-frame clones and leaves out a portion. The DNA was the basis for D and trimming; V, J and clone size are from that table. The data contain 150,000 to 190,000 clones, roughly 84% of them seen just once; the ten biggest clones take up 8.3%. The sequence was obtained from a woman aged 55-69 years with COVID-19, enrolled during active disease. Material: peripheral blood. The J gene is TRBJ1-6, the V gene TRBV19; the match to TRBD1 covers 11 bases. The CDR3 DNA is TGTGCCAGTAGTACTGGACAGGGGGCCGGTTCACCCCTCCACTTT. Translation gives CASSTGQGAGSPLHF. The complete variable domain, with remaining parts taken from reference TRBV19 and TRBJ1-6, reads DGGITQSPKYLFRKEGQNVTLSCEQNLNHDAMYWYRQDPGQGLRLIYYSQIVNDFQKGDIAEGYSVSREKKESFPLTVTSAQKNPTAFYLCASSTGQGAGSPLHFGNGTRLTVT.